What follows describes a single T cell receptor beta chain. The antigen remains unidentified. This sample is part of a study of T cells in localized non-small cell lung cancer. Study-wide results and caveats: In uninvolved adjacent lung, T cell clonality reached its highest value, exceeding tumor.

In germline, CDR1 is SEHNR, CDR2 FQNEAQ (reference sequence). V lost 5 bases, J lost 1 base, and 4 bases stayed unmatched. The CDR3 sequence is 14 residues long. Libraries were prepared by immunoSEQ multiplex PCR; TCRdb keeps only in-frame clonotypes and omits some of them. The sample holds 25,000 or so clones, approximately 90% seen once. The gene calls are TRBV7-9 and TRBJ1-1, with 7 bases matching TRBD1. The starting material was peripheral blood, obtained before any cancer treatment. The clonotype originates from a male donor at least 60 years old with stage I lung adenocarcinoma. The CDR3 loop reads CASSEGAGNTEAFF. CDR3 sequence (DNA): TGTGCCAGCAGCGAGGGGGCAGGGAACACTGAAGCTTTCTTT.